This T cell receptor beta chain was documented in a study of OX40 agonist ivuxolimab in advanced cancers. Turning to the study itself: Patients with hepatocellular carcinoma, melanoma, renal cell or head and neck cancer made up the dose-escalation patients. Two cutaneous melanoma patients and one hepatocellular carcinoma patient, three in all, had partial responses. Study-wide results and limits: Individuals who were partial responders at 0.1-3.0 mg/kg had clonal expansion that ranked among the lowest.

With baseline, cycle 4 day 1, and cycle 7 day 1 as timepoints, blood was sampled. TCRdb's copy holds only in-frame clones and misses some; the assay was immunoSEQ multiplex PCR. Of about 48,000 clones listed, 60% to 85% are singletons. Concerning this clone itself: Its antigen is still unknown.

This CDR3 contains 15 residues. CDR1 KGHSH and CDR2 LQKENI come from the germline V gene. V was trimmed by 6 bases and J by 4 bases, leaving 16 bases between them. The TCR originated in an adult with an advanced solid tumor such as melanoma, head and neck, liver or kidney cancer. This specimen consisted of CD4+ or CD8+ T cells sorted from blood, obtained in a trial of the OX40 agonist ivuxolimab. This chain uses TRBV18 with TRBJ1-5; D is ambiguous. CDR3 DNA: TGTGCCAGCTCCCGAGATCAGACCTTAAATCAGCCCCAGCATTTT. Protein product: CASSRDQTLNQPQHF.